This TCR beta chain was sequenced in a study of cytomegalovirus exposure and HLA in healthy donors. Study background: The approximately 100 million unique TCR beta sequences, from about 190 million T cells, were found by an earlier analysis. Findings of the study overall: Certain indistinguishable V segments, among them TRBV6-2 and TRBV6-3, were excluded. An assumption of roughly uniform sequencing depth across donors underlay the presence/absence analyses. Prediction of most subjects' HLA-A and HLA-B alleles by TCR beta sequences was reportedly accurate.

Trimming took 8 bases from V and 8 from J, leaving 16 bases between them. CDR1 is GTSNPN, CDR2 SVGIG, per germline (reference sequence). The CDR3 contains 12 residues. It was with 60 Vbeta and 13 Jbeta primers that the PCR ran. Only in-frame clones appear in the TCRdb table, and some are missing; sequencing was by immunoSEQ multiplex PCR. The sample carries about 80,000 clones, 62% recorded once. About this clone itself: Its antigen is undetermined.

The chain combines TRBV30 with TRBJ2-1; TRBD2 might be the D (5 bases). This receptor was obtained from a male donor in good health and CMV-seropositive. Sample: PBMCs. The CDR3 here is CAGRKVRDEQFF. DNA of the CDR3: TGTGCCGGGCGGAAGGTGCGGGATGAGCAGTTCTTC.